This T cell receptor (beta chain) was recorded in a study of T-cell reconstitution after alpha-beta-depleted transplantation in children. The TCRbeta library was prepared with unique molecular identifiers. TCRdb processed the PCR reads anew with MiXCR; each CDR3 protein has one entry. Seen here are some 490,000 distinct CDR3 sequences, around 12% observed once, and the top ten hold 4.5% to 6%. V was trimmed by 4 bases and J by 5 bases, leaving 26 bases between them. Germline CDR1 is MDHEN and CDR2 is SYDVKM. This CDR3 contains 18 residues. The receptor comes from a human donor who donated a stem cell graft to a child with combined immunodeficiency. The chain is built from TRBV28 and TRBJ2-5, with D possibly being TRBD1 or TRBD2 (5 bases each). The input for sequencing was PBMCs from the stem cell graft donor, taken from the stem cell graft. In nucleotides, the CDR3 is TGTGCCAGCAGTTCCCTGTCGGGGCTACTAAAACCCGGGGAGACCCAGTACTTC. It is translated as CASSSLSGLLKPGETQYF. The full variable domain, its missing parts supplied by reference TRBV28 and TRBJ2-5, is DVKVTQSSRYLVKRTGEKVFLECVQDMDHENMFWYRQDPGLGLRLIYFSYDVKMKEKGDIPEGYSVSREKKERFSLILESASTNQTSMYLCASSSLSGLLKPGETQYFGPGTRLLVL.